This T cell receptor beta chain was documented in a study of long-term antiretroviral therapy in people with HIV. Overall study results and limits: Compared with controls, HIV repertoires showed narrower CDR3 length ranges.

Germline assignment: CDR1 SGHVS and CDR2 FQNEAQ. V lost 8 bases and J lost 1, with 28 bases in between. The CDR3 extends over 19 amino acids. Survey level was the resolution at which the v3.0 immunoSEQ assay ran. Libraries were prepared by immunoSEQ multiplex PCR; TCRdb keeps only in-frame clonotypes and omits some of them. The sample holds 30,000 to 40,000 clones, approximately 83% seen once. With regard to this clone: What it recognizes is unknown.

Donors each had at least one pre-ART PBMC sample and at least two post-ART ones. This clonotype was sampled from a man in his late teens or twenties with HIV. This chain joins TRBV7-8 and TRBJ2-3; tentatively, D is TRBD1 (6 bases). The material sequenced was unsorted PBMCs, taken 2.2 years after starting antiretroviral therapy. The CDR3 is CASELDRPLHLSGTDTQYF. CDR3 nucleotide sequence: TGTGCCAGCGAGTTGGACAGACCTCTCCATCTTTCGGGCACAGATACGCAGTATTTT.